The source of this TCR beta chain is a study of shared T cell receptors in the human thymus. Trimming removed 4 bases from V and 0 bases from J, with 11 bases in between. Germline V gives CDR1 SGHTA, CDR2 FQGNSA. The CDR3 has 15 residues. TCRdb keeps only in-frame clones here, not all; method: immunoSEQ multiplex PCR. The table has about 400,000 clones, around 93% seen once. This sequence originates from a human donor. Source material: thymocytes. This sequence joins TRBV7-2 and TRBJ2-3; no definite D call. CDR3 in amino acids: CASSSTGRSTDTQYF. In nucleotides, the CDR3 is TGTGCCAGCAGCTCGACTGGAAGGAGCACAGATACGCAGTATTTT. The full variable domain, with the rest looked up from reference TRBV7-2 and TRBJ2-3, is GAGVSQSPSNKVTEKGKDVELRCDPISGHTALYWYRQSLGQGLEFLIYFQGNSAPDKSGLPSDRFSAERTGGSVSTLTIQRTQQEDSAVYLCASSSTGRSTDTQYFGPGTRLTVL.